The 5 T cell receptor beta chains given below trace back to one sample, sequenced in a study of beta chain features in type 1 diabetes. The investigators reverse transcribed all of the isolated RNA, so they sequenced expressed TCRB transcripts. The assay was immunoSEQ multiplex PCR, and TCRdb's table has in-frame clones only and misses some. The sample consists of hundreds of thousands of clones, 15% of them appearing once. The sample was naive CD4+ T cells from blood. Receptors originate from a man younger than 35 in good health.

This clone was seen more than once but under ten times. V gene TRBV7-3 combines with J gene TRBJ2-2, with 7 bases matching TRBD1. Germline lookup yields CDR1 SGHTA and CDR2 FQGTGA. This CDR3 comprises 13 residues. J lost 6 bases, V lost 5 bases, and 3 bases had no gene match. CDR3 nucleotides: TGTGCCAGCAGCCCGACAGGGTCCGGGGAGCTGTTTTTT. Amino acid sequence: CASSPTGSGELFF. The variable domain in full, with the rest retrieved from reference TRBV7-3 and TRBJ2-2, is GAGVSQTPSNKVTEKGKYVELRCDPISGHTALYWYRQSLGQGPEFLIYFQGTGAADDSGLPNDRFFAVRPEGSVSTLKIQRTERGDSAVYLCASSPTGSGELFFGEGSRLTVL.

This clone was recorded a few times. The V gene is TRBV6-5, the J gene TRBJ2-7; a possible D gene is TRBD2 (7 bases). Looked up from germline, CDR1 is MNHEY and CDR2 is SVGAGI. V lost 7 bases and J lost 5, with 12 bases in between. The CDR3 has 12 amino acids. The DNA for the CDR3 is TGTGCCAGCACCTCGGGGGGCCACGAGCAGTACTTC. Translated, it gives CASTSGGHEQYF.

In this sample, this clone turned up a few times. The gene calls are TRBV5-1 and TRBJ2-3, with a tentative D call TRBD1 (6 bases). Trimming removed 3 bases at V and 7 bases at J, with 15 bases between. The germline V gene has CDR1 SGHRS and CDR2 YFSETQ. The CDR3 has 14 residues. The CDR3 loop reads CASSWDTPGHTQYF. The CDR3 DNA reads as TGCGCCAGCAGCTGGGACACCCCGGGACATACGCAGTATTTT.

The chain recombines TRBV7-9 with TRBJ2-7; tentatively, D is TRBD1 (5 bases). The V gene lost 3 bases and the J gene lost 2 bases, with 20 bases spanning the gap. CDR3 size: 17 residues. Germline V gene data show CDR1 as SEHNR and CDR2 as FQNEAQ (reference sequence). The CDR3 reads CASSFSTRQILPYEQYF. For the CDR3, the DNA is TGTGCCAGCAGCTTCTCGACCCGACAGATCCTCCCCTACGAGCAGTACTTC.

This clone turned up a few times. The chain employs TRBV5-1 and TRBJ2-1, with 7 bases aligning to TRBD1. Germline CDR1 SGHRS, CDR2 YFSETQ. This CDR3 region has 14 residues. V lost 4 bases, J lost 4 bases, and 5 bases stayed unmatched. For the CDR3, the DNA is TGCGCCAGCAGCCACGAGGGACAGTACAATGAGCAGTTCTTC. Protein product: CASSHEGQYNEQFF. Together with reference TRBV5-1 and TRBJ2-1, the CDR3 gives the full variable domain: KAGVTQTPRYLIKTRGQQVTLSCSPISGHRSVSWYQQTPGQGLQFLFEYFSETQRNKGNFPGRFSGRQFSNSRSEMNVSTLELGDSALYLCASSHEGQYNEQFFGPGTRLTVL.